The source of this TCR beta chain is a study of blood T cell repertoires in COVID-19. Study context: COVID-19 samples collected from the United States, Italy and Spain covered acute and convalescent phases. The analysed material was cDNA or gDNA that came from T cells, B-cell-depleted T cells, or PBMCs.

How the authors handled the data: Estimation of nucleated cell counts relied on the amplification of reference gene primers. Profiled with immunoSEQ multiplex PCR; TCRdb holds only in-frame clones, not every one. V and J calls and clone size follow that table, whereas D and trimming were derived from the DNA. Of 30,000 to 35,000 clones in the sample, roughly 75% were seen once. CDR1 is MDHEN and CDR2 is SYDVKM in the germline V gene. The ends lost 4 bases at V and 3 bases at J; junction bases unmatched: 3. CDR3 size: 15 residues. This TCR derives from a man at least 80 years old with active or convalescent COVID-19. The V gene is TRBV28, the J gene TRBJ1-6, with 7 bases that match TRBD1. Sequences were obtained from peripheral blood. The CDR3 nucleotides read TGTGCCAGCAGTTCTGGACAGGTCTATAATTCACCCCTCCACTTT. It translates to CASSSGQVYNSPLHF.